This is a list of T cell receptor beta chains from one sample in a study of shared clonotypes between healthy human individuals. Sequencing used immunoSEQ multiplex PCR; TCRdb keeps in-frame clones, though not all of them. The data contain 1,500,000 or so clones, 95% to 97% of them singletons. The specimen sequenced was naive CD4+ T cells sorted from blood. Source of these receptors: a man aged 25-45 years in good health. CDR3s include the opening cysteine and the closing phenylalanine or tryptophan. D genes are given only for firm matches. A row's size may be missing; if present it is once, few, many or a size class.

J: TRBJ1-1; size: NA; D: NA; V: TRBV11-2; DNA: TGTGCCAGCAGCTGGGACGGAAACACTGAAGCTTTCTTT; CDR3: CASSWDGNTEAFF
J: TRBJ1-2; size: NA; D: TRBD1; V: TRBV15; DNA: TGTGCCACCAGCAGAGAAAGGGGACAGTTCTATGGCTACACCTTC; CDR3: CATSRERGQFYGYTF
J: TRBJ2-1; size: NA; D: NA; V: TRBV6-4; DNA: TGTGCCAGCAGTGACTCGTGGGGGAGAGGGGAGAATGAGCAGTTCTTC; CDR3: CASSDSWGRGENEQFF
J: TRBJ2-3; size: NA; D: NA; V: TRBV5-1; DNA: TGCGCCAGCAGCTTGCAAGGTCCTCCTAGCACAGATACGCAGTATTTT; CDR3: CASSLQGPPSTDTQYF
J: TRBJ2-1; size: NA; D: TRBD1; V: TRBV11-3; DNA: TGTGCCAGCAGCTTTGGGACAGGGCTCAATGAGCAGTTCTTC; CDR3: CASSFGTGLNEQFF
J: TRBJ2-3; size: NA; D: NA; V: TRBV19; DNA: TGTGCCAGTAAATTCGAGGGAACCACAGATACGCAGTATTTT; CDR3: CASKFEGTTDTQYF
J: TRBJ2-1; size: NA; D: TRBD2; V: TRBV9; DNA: TGTGCCAGCAGCACTTCGGGACTAGCGGAAGTCGATGAGCAGTTCTTC; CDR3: CASSTSGLAEVDEQFF
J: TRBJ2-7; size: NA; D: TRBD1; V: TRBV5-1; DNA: TGCGCCAGCAGGGGGACAGATTACGAGCAGTACTTC; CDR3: CASRGTDYEQYF
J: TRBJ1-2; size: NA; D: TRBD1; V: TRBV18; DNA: TGTGCCAGCTCACCGTCGGCAGGGGGCATGAATGGCTACACCTTC; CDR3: CASSPSAGGMNGYTF
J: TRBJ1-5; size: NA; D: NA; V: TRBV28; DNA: TGTGCCAGCAGTTTCAGACAGAGTAGCAATCAGCCCCAGCATTTT; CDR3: CASSFRQSSNQPQHF
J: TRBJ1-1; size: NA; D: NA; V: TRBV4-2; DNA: TGTGCCAGCAGCCTCCGGCGAGAGGGCACTGAAGCTTTCTTT; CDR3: CASSLRREGTEAFF
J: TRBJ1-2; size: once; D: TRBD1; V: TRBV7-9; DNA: TGTGCCAGCAGCCGTGGACAGGGCTATGGCTACACCTTC; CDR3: CASSRGQGYGYTF
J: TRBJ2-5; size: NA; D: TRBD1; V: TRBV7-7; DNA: TGTGCTAGCAGCCGCAGGGGGCAACAAGAGACCCAGTACTTC; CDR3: CASSRRGQQETQYF
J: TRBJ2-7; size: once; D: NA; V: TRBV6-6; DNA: TGTGCCAGCAGTTACTCGGCGGAGGGTCCCAACGAGCAGTACTTC; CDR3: CASSYSAEGPNEQYF
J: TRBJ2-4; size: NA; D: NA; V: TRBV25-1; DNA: TGTGCCAGCAGTGAATTGCAGGGCAAAAACATTCAGTACTTC; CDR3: CASSELQGKNIQYF
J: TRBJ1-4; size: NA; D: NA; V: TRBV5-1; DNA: TGCGCCAGCAGCTTGGTTTCAGGCGTGGCGGAAAAACTGTTTTTT; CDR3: CASSLVSGVAEKLFF
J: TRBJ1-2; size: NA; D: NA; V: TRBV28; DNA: TGTGCCAGCAGTCCCGCCACGGGGAGGGACTATGGCTACACCTTC; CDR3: CASSPATGRDYGYTF
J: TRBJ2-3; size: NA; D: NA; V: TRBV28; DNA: TGTGCCAGCAGCCTGGCGGGGGCGAACACAGATACGCAGTATTTT; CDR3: CASSLAGANTDTQYF